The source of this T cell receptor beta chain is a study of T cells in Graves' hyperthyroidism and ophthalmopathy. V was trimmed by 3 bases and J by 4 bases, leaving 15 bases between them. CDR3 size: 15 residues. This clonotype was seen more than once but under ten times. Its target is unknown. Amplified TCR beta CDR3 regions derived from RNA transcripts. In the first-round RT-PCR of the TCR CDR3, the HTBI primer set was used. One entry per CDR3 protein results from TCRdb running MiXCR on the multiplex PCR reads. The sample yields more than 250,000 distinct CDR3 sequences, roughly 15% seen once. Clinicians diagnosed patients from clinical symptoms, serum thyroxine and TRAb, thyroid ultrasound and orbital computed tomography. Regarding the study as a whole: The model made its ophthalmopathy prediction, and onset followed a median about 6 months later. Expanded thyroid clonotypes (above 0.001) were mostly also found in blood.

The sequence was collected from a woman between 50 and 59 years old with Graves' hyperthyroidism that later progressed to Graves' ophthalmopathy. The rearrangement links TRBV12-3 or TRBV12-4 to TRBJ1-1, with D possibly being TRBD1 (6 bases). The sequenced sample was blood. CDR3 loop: CASSLGGGLGTEAFF. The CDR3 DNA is TGTGCCAGCAGTTTGGGGGGGGGCTTGGGCACTGAAGCTTTCTTT.